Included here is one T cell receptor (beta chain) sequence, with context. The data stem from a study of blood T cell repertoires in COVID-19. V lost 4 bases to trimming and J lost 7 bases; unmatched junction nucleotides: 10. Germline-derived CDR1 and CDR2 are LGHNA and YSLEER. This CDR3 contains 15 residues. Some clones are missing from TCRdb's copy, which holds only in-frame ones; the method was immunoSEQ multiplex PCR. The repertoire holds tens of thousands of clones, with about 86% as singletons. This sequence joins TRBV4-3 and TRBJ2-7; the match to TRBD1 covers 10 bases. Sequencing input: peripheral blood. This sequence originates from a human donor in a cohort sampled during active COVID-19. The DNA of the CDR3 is TGCGCCAGCAGCCCCCGGCGGACAGGGGGAGATGAGCAGTACTTC. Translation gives CASSPRRTGGDEQYF.